These 7 T cell receptor beta chains came from one sample sequenced in a study of blood T cell repertoires in COVID-19 (TCRdb year 2020). Libraries were built with the immunoSEQ multiplex PCR assay. TCRdb obtained this table from immuneACCESS and retained in-frame rearrangements with V and J assigned. These tables miss some clones; where compared with another copy, unresolved V genes account for less than half of the shortfall, and the remainder is unexplained. The sample table contains about 60,000 clones; only one count was recorded for approximately 80% of them. The top ten constitute 22% of the sample. Sequencing was done on a sample of peripheral blood. The source of these receptors is a man in his forties or fifties with active or convalescent COVID-19.

The chain carries TRBV7-9 and TRBJ2-1, with 11 bases identical to TRBD1. This CDR3 is 15 amino acids long. Germline V CDR1 and CDR2: SEHNR, FQNEAQ (reference sequence). V was clipped by 5 bases and J by 6 bases; unmatched bases: 6. CDR3 nucleotide sequence: TGTGCCAGCAGCCCCGGGACAGGGGGGTCCAATGAGCAGTTCTTC. This encodes CASSPGTGGSNEQFF.

The chain links TRBV7-9 to TRBJ1-2; 7 bases are shared with TRBD1. CDR3 length equals 14 residues. CDR1 SEHNR and CDR2 FQNEAQ come from the germline V gene (reference sequence). The V gene end was trimmed by 1 base and the J gene end by 5 bases; junction bases not matched to a gene: 4. The CDR3 coding sequence is TGTGCCAGCAGCTTAGTTAGGGGGCTGTATGGCTACACCTTC. It specifies CASSLVRGLYGYTF.

This clone was recorded once. The CDR3 reads CASSQDPRFSRGPNEQFF. The CDR3 bases are TGCGCCAGCAGCCAAGATCCCAGATTCTCTAGAGGGCCCAATGAGCAGTTCTTC. The chain joins TRBV4-1 to TRBJ2-1; D perhaps matches TRBD2 (5 bases). The CDR3 totals 18 residues. CDR1 MGHRA and CDR2 YSYEKL come from the germline V gene. Between the trimmed V and J ends, which lost 0 bases and 6 bases, there was a span of 21 bases.

A few counts support this clone. V and J are TRBV19 and TRBJ1-1, with a weak D call TRBD1 (6 bases). Germline CDR1 and CDR2: LNHDA and SQIVND (reference sequence). V was shortened by 4 bases and J by 5 bases, with 23 bases between the two germline ends. The CDR3 is 17 residues long. CDR3 in amino acids: CASSTTMGHTRGTEAFF. As DNA, the CDR3 is TGTGCCAGTAGTACCACGATGGGACATACGAGGGGGACTGAAGCTTTCTTT. The whole variable domain, remainder taken from reference TRBV19 and TRBJ1-1, is DGGITQSPKYLFRKEGQNVTLSCEQNLNHDAMYWYRQDPGQGLRLIYYSQIVNDFQKGDIAEGYSVSREKKESFPLTVTSAQKNPTAFYLCASSTTMGHTRGTEAFFGQGTRLTVV.

This clone was seen only once. V is TRBV5-1 and J is TRBJ1-1; TRBD1 is a possible D gene (6 bases). Germline V lookup: CDR1 SGHRS, CDR2 YFSETQ. This CDR3 has 16 residues. V lost 4 bases and J 0 bases, leaving 16 bases between the germline ends. In nucleotides, the CDR3 is TGCGCCAGCAGCACAGGCGATACAGGGATGAACACTGAAGCTTTCTTT. It encodes CASSTGDTGMNTEAFF.

The rearrangement joins TRBV4-2 to TRBJ2-7, with D unclear. Trimming took off 5 bases at V and 2 bases at J, with 13 bases between the two ends. In germline, CDR1 is LGHNA, CDR2 YNFKEQ. CDR3 length: 14 residues. Written as DNA, the CDR3 is TGTGCCAGCAGCGACGGAACTATTACCTACGAGCAGTACTTC. Translation gives CASSDGTITYEQYF.

The V gene is TRBV6-5, the J gene TRBJ2-1; TRBD2 matches 10 bases. Germline V CDR1 and CDR2: MNHEY, SVGAGI. The CDR3 extends over 13 amino acids. V lost 6 bases and J lost 5; bases outside the gene matches: 1. The DNA for the CDR3 is TGTGCCAGCAGAACTAGCGGGGACAATGAGCAGTTCTTC. This gives the protein CASRTSGDNEQFF.